This record looks at one T cell receptor beta chain sequence and its context. Its antigen is undetermined. The V segment lost 4 bases and the J segment 8 bases; nucleotides outside the gene matches: 7. This CDR3 comprises 14 residues. After 5'RACE with constant-segment primers, TCR alpha and TCR beta cDNA libraries carrying sample barcodes and UMIs were obtained. TCRdb itself ran the 5' RACE reads through MiXCR, one entry per CDR3 protein. This repertoire shows about 620,000 distinct CDR3 sequences, roughly 18% found once; its top ten account for 12%. The sample is drawn from a study of T-cell memory formation after mild COVID-19. Study-level results: Later expanders leaned toward CD4+, whereas clones contracting from day 15 to 85 were balanced CD4/CD8.

The clonotype was recovered from an adult woman who had mild COVID-19 (a few samples of this study predate the infection). Cell type and time point are not known. The sample taken for sequencing was PBMCs or a T cell subset sorted from them (not recorded which). The rearrangement joins TRBV12-3 or TRBV12-4 to TRBJ1-4, with 7 bases identical to TRBD1. The CDR3 nucleotides read TGTGCCAGCAGTTCCCGGACAGGTTCGGAAAAACTGTTTTTT. Translated: CASSSRTGSEKLFF.